This entry lists 14 T cell receptor beta chains sequenced from one sample in a study of CD8 T cell repertoires and HIV-1 epitope variants. TCRdb keeps only in-frame clones here, not all; method: immunoSEQ multiplex PCR. The repertoire has approximately 90,000 clones, roughly 81% of them found once; the top ten carry about 26%. The sample was uncultured baseline CD8+ T cells from peripheral blood mononuclear cells (PBMCs). These receptors were obtained from a male donor with HIV.

The sample holds one count of this clone. This chain links TRBV18 with TRBJ2-2; D unresolved. Germline CDR1 and CDR2: KGHSH and LQKENI. This CDR3 comprises 12 residues. Between the trimmed V and J ends, which lost 11 bases and 6 bases, there was a span of 13 bases. In DNA form, the CDR3 reads TGTGCCTCAATCCTGGGGTCCGGGGAGCTGTTTTTT. This gives the protein CASILGSGELFF.

In DNA form, the CDR3 reads TGTGCCAGCAGCCAATCTCGGGACTGGTCCTACGAGCAGTACTTC. It yields the protein CASSQSRDWSYEQYF. This sequence joins TRBV4-2 and TRBJ2-7; TRBD2 is a possible D gene (6 bases). Germline V gene data show CDR1 as LGHNA and CDR2 as YNFKEQ. Trimming took 2 bases from V and 1 from J, leaving 12 bases between them. The CDR3 spans 15 residues.

This clone was detected only a few times. The chain joins TRBV18 to TRBJ1-2; TRBD1 aligns across 7 bases. Germline V CDR1 and CDR2: KGHSH, LQKENI. V trimming: 5 bases; J trimming: 3 bases; junction bases outside the gene matches: 9. CDR3 length: 15 residues. CDR3 sequence (DNA): TGTGCCAGCTCAGTTGGGGACAGCTCTTACTATGGCTACACCTTC. The encoded protein is CASSVGDSSYYGYTF.

The CDR3 bases are TGCGCCAGCAGCCCAGGGATTACCGCATCTGGGGCCAACGTCCTGACTTTC. Residues: CASSPGITASGANVLTF. The chain links TRBV5-1 to TRBJ2-6; perhaps TRBD1 as D (5 bases). CDR1 is SGHRS and CDR2 is YFSETQ in the germline V gene. This CDR3 contains 17 residues. V lost 4 bases, J lost 1 base, and 15 bases lay in between.

The V gene is TRBV25-1, the J gene TRBJ2-5; either TRBD1 or TRBD2 may fit D (6 bases each). The last part of the DNA fits TRBJ2-7 better; the J call may be wrong. Germline CDR1 and CDR2: MGHDK and SYGVNS. CDR3 length equals 13 residues. CDR3 sequence (DNA): TGTGCCAGCAGTGTGGAGGGACACTACGAGCAGTACTTC. This sequence encodes CASSVEGHYEQYF.

V is TRBV4-2 and J is TRBJ2-1, with 10 bases aligning to TRBD2. Germline trimming cut 1 base from V and 3 bases from J; bases unmatched to any gene: 3. The germline V gene has CDR1 LGHNA and CDR2 YNFKEQ. This CDR3 has 16 residues. The CDR3 spells CASSQGVAGGYNEQFF. The CDR3 region has the DNA TGTGCCAGCAGCCAAGGGGTAGCGGGGGGCTACAATGAGCAGTTCTTC.

V is TRBV15 and J is TRBJ1-1; D unresolved. The V and J ends lost 7 bases and 1 base respectively, with 10 bases between them. This CDR3 has 13 amino acids. Germline CDR1 LNHNV, CDR2 YYDKDF (reference sequence). This CDR3 is CATTNLQNTEAFF. The DNA of the CDR3 is TGTGCCACCACGAATTTGCAGAACACTGAAGCTTTCTTT.

This clone was recorded at least ten times. The chain is built from TRBV15 and TRBJ1-2; D remains unclear. Trimming left V 0 bases short and J 0 bases short, with 11 bases between. This CDR3 is built from 16 residues. Germline values: CDR1 LNHNV, CDR2 YYDKDF (reference sequence). CDR3 DNA: TGTGCCACCAGCAGAGAAGGTGGAGGAGCTAACTATGGCTACACCTTC. It translates to CATSREGGGANYGYTF.

This clone was seen only once. The chain recombines TRBV21-1 with TRBJ2-4; TRBD2 reflects the table's D call only, with no check against the DNA. TRBV21-1 is a pseudogene locus. The CDR3 runs to 17 residues. Here the CDR3 DNA reads TGTGCCAGCACCAAAAACAGCGGGAGCGTAGCCAAAAACATTCAGTACTTC. Residues: CASTKNSGSVAKNIQYF.

The rearrangement uses TRBV28 and TRBJ2-7, with 10 bases aligning to TRBD2. The CDR3 runs 19 residues. Germline V gives CDR1 MDHEN, CDR2 SYDVKM. V was clipped by 8 bases and J by 2 bases; unmatched bases: 21. CDR3 in amino acids: CASSSSGTSANLSPYEQYF. The CDR3 DNA reads as TGTGCCAGCTCCAGTTCCGGGACTAGCGCAAACTTAAGCCCCTACGAGCAGTACTTC.

The genes are TRBV28 and TRBJ2-1; D possibly uses TRBD1 or TRBD2 (5 bases each). V lost 8 bases and J 1 base, leaving 12 bases between the germline ends. This CDR3 region has 14 residues. Germline assignment: CDR1 MDHEN and CDR2 SYDVKM. The chain's CDR3 is CASRAGASYNEQFF. The CDR3 nucleotides read TGTGCCAGCCGGGCCGGGGCATCCTACAATGAGCAGTTCTTC.

V gene TRBV2 combines with J gene TRBJ2-3; D is tentatively TRBD1 or TRBD2 (6 bases each). CDR1 SNHLY and CDR2 FYNNEI come from the germline V gene. This CDR3 is 16 amino acids long. V was clipped by 7 bases and J by 2 bases, with 19 bases between them. The DNA for the CDR3 is TGTGCCAGCACCTATTGGGGGGCGCGCCCCACAGATACGCAGTATTTT. Protein: CASTYWGARPTDTQYF.

This sequence joins TRBV25-1 and TRBJ1-1, with TRBD1 matching 9 bases. This CDR3 has 13 residues. J gave up 5 bases and V 7 bases, and 5 bases lay outside the gene matches. Germline V CDR1 and CDR2: MGHDK, SYGVNS. For the CDR3, the DNA is TGTGCCAGCAACACAGGGGGCGGAACTGAAGCTTTCTTT. Amino acids: CASNTGGGTEAFF.

This chain connects TRBV11-2 to TRBJ1-5, with a weak D call TRBD1 (5 bases). Per the germline V gene, CDR1 is SGHAT and CDR2 is FQNNGV. This CDR3 region has 14 residues. The V and J ends lost 5 bases and 7 bases respectively, with 15 bases between them. The CDR3 protein is CASSPSGFRQPQHF. The CDR3 nucleotides are TGTGCCAGCAGCCCCTCAGGGTTTAGGCAGCCCCAGCATTTT.